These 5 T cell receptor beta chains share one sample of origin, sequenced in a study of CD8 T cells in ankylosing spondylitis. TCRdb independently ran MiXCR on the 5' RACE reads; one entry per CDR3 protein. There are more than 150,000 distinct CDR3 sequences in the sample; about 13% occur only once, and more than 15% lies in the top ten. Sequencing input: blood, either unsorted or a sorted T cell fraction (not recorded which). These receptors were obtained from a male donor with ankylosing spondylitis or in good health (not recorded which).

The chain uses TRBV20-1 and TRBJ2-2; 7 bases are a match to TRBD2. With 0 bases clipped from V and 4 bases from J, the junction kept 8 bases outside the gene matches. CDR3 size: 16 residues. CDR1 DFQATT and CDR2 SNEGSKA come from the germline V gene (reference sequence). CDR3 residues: CSAREEGTGGTGELFF. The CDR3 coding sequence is TGCAGTGCTAGAGAGGAGGGGACGGGAGGCACCGGGGAGCTGTTTTTT.

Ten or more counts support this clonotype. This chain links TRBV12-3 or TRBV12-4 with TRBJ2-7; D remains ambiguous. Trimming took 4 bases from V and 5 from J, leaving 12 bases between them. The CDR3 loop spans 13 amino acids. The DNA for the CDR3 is TGTGCCAGCAGTTGGAAGGAACGGCACGAGCAGTACTTC. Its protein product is CASSWKERHEQYF.

The CDR3 loop reads CASSYGPGYEQYF. The CDR3, as DNA: TGTGCCAGCAGCTACGGACCTGGCTACGAGCAGTACTTC. The rearrangement joins TRBV5-5 to TRBJ2-7; D call uncertain. Trimming took off 3 bases at V and 3 bases at J, with 10 bases between the two ends. The germline CDR1 and CDR2 sequences are SGHKS and YYEKEE (reference sequence). This CDR3 comprises 13 residues.

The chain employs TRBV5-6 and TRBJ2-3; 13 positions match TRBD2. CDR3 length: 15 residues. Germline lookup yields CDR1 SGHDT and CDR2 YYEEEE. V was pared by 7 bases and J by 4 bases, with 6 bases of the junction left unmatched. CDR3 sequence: CASSRLAGGPDTQYF. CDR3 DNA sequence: TGTGCCAGCTCCCGACTAGCGGGAGGCCCAGATACGCAGTATTTT.

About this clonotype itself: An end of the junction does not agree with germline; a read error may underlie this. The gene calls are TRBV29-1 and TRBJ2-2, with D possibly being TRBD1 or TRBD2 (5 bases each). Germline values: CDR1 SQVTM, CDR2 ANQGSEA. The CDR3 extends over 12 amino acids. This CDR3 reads CSVGQNTGEMFF. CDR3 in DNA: TGCAGCGTTGGACAGAACACCGGGGAGATGTTTTTT.